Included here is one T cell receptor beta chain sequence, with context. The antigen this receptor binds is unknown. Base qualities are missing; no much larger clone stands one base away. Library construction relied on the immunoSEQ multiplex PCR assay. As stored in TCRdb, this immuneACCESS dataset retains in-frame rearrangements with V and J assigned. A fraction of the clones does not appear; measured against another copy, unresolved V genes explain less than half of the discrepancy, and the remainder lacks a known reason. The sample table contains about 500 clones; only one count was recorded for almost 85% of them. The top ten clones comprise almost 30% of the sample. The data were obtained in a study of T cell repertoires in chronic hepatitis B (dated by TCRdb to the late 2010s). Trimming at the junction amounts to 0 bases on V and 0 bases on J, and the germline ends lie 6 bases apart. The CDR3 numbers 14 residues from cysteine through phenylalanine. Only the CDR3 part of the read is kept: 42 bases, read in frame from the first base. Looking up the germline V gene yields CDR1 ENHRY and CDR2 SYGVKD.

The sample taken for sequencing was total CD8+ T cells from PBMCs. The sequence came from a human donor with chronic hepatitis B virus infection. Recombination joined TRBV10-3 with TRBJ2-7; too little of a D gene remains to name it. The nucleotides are TGTGCCATCAGTGAGTCGGCCAGCTCCTACGAGCAGTACTTC. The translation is CAISESASSYEQYF.